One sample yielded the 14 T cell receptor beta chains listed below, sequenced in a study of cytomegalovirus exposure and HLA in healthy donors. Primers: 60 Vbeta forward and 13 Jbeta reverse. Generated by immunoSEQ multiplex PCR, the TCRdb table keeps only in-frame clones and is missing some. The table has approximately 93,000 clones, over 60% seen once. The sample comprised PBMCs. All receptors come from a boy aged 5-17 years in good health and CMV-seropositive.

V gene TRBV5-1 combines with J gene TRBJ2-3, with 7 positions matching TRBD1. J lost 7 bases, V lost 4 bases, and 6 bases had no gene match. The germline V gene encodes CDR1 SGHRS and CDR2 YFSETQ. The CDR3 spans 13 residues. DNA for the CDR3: TGCGCCAGCAGCCCCGGGACAGCTAATACGCAGTATTTT. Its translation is CASSPGTANTQYF. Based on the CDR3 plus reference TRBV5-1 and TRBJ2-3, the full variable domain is KAGVTQTPRYLIKTRGQQVTLSCSPISGHRSVSWYQQTPGQGLQFLFEYFSETQRNKGNFPGRFSGRQFSNSRSEMNVSTLELGDSALYLCASSPGTANTQYFGPGTRLTVL.

The CDR3: CASSQIRGTEAFF. CDR3 sequence (DNA): TGTGCCAGCAGCCAGATCAGGGGCACTGAAGCTTTCTTT. The chain joins TRBV14 to TRBJ1-1; TRBD1 might be the D (6 bases). The CDR3 runs to 13 residues. Germline CDR1 is SGHDN and CDR2 is FVKESK. Trimming shortened V by 3 bases and J by 4 bases, and 9 bases separated the two germline ends.

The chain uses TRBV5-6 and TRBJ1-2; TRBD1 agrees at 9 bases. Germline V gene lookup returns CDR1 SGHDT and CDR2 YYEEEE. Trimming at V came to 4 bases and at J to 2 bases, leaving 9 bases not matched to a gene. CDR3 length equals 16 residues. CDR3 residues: CASSGGTGNRNYGYTF. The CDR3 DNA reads TGTGCCAGCAGCGGTGGGACAGGGAACAGAAACTATGGCTACACCTTC.

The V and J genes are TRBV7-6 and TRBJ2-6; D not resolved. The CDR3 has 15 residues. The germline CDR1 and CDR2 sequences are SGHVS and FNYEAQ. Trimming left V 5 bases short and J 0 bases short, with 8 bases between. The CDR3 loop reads CASSPEYSGANVLTF. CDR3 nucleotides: TGTGCCAGCAGCCCCGAGTACTCTGGGGCCAACGTCCTGACTTTC.

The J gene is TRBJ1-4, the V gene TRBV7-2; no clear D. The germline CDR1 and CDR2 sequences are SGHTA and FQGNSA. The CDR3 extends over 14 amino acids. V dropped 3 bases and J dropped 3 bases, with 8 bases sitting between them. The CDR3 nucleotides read TGTGCCAGCAGCTTTTCTGGCTCTAATGAAAAACTGTTTTTT. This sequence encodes CASSFSGSNEKLFF.

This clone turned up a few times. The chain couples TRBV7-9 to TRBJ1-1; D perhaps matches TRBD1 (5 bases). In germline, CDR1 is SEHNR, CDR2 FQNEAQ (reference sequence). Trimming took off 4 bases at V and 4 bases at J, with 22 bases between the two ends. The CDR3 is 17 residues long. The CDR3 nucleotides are TGTGCCAGCAGCTCGAGACAGTTACGGTTTTCGGGCACTGAAGCTTTCTTT. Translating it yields CASSSRQLRFSGTEAFF.

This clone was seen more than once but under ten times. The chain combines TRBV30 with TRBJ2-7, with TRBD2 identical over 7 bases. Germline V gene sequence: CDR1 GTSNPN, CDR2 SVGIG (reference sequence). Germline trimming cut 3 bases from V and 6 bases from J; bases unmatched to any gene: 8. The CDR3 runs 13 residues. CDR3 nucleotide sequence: TGTGCCTGGAGCTGGGGGGAGGGCAGCGAGCAGTACTTC. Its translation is CAWSWGEGSEQYF.

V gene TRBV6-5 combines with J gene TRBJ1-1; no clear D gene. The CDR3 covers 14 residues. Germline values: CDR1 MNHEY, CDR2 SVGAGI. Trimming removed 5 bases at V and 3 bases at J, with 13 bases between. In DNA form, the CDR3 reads TGTGCCAGCAGTGATACCACACGATACACTGAAGCTTTCTTT. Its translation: CASSDTTRYTEAFF.

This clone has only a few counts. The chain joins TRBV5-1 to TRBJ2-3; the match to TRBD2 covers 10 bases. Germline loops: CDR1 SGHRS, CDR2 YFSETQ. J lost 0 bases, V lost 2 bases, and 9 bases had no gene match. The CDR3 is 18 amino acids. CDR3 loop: CASSLGPTSGTSTDTQYF. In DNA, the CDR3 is TGCGCCAGCAGCTTAGGCCCAACTAGCGGGACTAGCACAGATACGCAGTATTTT.

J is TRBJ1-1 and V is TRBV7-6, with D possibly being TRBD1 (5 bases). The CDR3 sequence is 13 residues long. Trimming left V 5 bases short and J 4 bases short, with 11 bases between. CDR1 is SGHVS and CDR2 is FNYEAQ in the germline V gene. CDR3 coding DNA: TGTGCCAGCAGCCAAACGGGGGGCACTGAAGCTTTCTTT. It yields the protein CASSQTGGTEAFF.

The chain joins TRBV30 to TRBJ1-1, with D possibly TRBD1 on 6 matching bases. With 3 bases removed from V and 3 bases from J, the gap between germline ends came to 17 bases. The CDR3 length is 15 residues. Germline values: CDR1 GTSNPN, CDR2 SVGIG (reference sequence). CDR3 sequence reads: CAWSARRKGDTEAFF. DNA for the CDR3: TGTGCCTGGAGCGCCCGGCGTAAGGGGGACACTGAAGCTTTCTTT.

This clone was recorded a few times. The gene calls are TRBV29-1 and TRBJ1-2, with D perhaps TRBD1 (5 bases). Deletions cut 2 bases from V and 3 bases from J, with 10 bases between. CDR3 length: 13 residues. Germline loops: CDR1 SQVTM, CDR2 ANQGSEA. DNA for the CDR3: TGCAGCGTTGAACGGGGGAAGGACTATGGCTACACCTTC. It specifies CSVERGKDYGYTF.

In nucleotides, the CDR3 is TGTGCCAGCAGCGCCGGGACTAGCGGGGGGACAGATACGCAGTATTTT. Its translation: CASSAGTSGGTDTQYF. V usage is TRBV5-4 and J usage is TRBJ2-3, with 15 bases matching TRBD2. V gave up 4 bases and J gave up 3 bases; unmatched junction bases: 3. Germline V CDR1 and CDR2: SGHNT, YYREEE (reference sequence). This CDR3 is built from 16 residues.

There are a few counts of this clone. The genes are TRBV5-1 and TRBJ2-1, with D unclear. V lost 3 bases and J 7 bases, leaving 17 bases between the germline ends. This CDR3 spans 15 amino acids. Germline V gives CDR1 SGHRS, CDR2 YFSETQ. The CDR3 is CASSSTDSTNNEQFF. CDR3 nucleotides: TGCGCCAGCAGCTCCACCGACTCCACTAATAATGAGCAGTTCTTC.